The T cell receptor beta chain under discussion was sequenced for a study of shared clonotypes between healthy human individuals. For the study at large: Donors had three CD4 naive, three CD4 memory, two CD8 naive and one CD8 memory plate apiece.

The table came from immunoSEQ multiplex PCR; TCRdb's copy has only in-frame clones and leaves some out. Counted here are 950,000 to 1,300,000 clones, approximately 72% occurring once; the ten biggest clones make up roughly 1.4%. The V and J ends lost 10 bases and 4 bases, in that order; junction bases with no gene match: 9. There are 14 residues in the CDR3. Germline V gives CDR1 SNHLY, CDR2 FYNNEI. Donation came from healthy HIV-negative adults that had no recent acute infections or vaccinations. This clone turned up a few times. Its antigen is not identified. Study observations and caveats: Memory subsets generally showed lower estimated richness than naive subsets.

Sequencing used memory CD4+ T cells sorted from blood. The subset: CD45RA-negative fraction. The sequence derives from a man younger than 35 in good health. The rearrangement links TRBV2 to TRBJ2-5, with TRBD1 matching 10 bases. The CDR3 DNA reads TGTGCCACCTTGACAGGGGGCAAGGGAGAGACCCAGTACTTC. It specifies CATLTGGKGETQYF.